This TCR beta chain was captured in a study of blood T cell repertoires in COVID-19. Profiled with immunoSEQ multiplex PCR; TCRdb holds only in-frame clones, not every one. The data show 150,000 or so clones, with around 80% seen just once and roughly 8% held by the top ten. CDR1 is SGDLS and CDR2 is YYNGEE in the germline V gene. The V gene end was trimmed by 4 bases and the J gene end by 2 bases; junction bases not matched to a gene: 6. The CDR3 loop spans 16 amino acids. The rearrangement links TRBV9 to TRBJ2-3; 11 nucleotides agree with TRBD2. This sequence originates from a woman aged 45-65 years who had recovered from COVID-19. The sequencing sample was made of PBMCs or T cells enriched from blood (not recorded which). The CDR3 DNA reads TGTGCCAGCAGCAAACTAGCGGGGGACTACACAGATACGCAGTATTTT. Translated, it gives CASSKLAGDYTDTQYF.